The 11 T cell receptor beta chains in this list originate from one sample, sequenced in a study of beta chain features in type 1 diabetes (dated by TCRdb to 2017 to 2018). Points the paper makes about the study in general: In all four CD4+ subsets, TCRB CDR3 length was moderately but significantly shorter in type 1 diabetes patients.

To prepare the library, the immunoSEQ multiplex PCR assay was applied. The entire isolated RNA was reverse transcribed using the High Capacity cDNA Reverse Transcription Kit, and thus expressed TCRB transcripts were sequenced. As stored in TCRdb, this immuneACCESS dataset retains in-frame rearrangements with V and J assigned. A fraction of the clones does not appear; measured against another copy, unresolved V genes explain less than half of the discrepancy, and the remainder lacks a known reason. The sample records approximately 250,000 clones, approximately 10% of which are singletons. Together, the top ten hold around 0.017% of the sample. These receptors' antigens are unknown. The sequenced sample was naive CD4+ T cells from blood. Reading the label with the study, this specimen's cell subset or site is: true naive CD4+ T cells. The origin of the receptors is a man younger than 45 with type 1 diabetes.

The chain joins TRBV5-4 to TRBJ2-5, with 8 bases matching TRBD1. The DNA matches TRBJ2-7 better at its end, which makes the J call doubtful. Germline CDR1 and CDR2: SGHNT and YYREEE (reference sequence). The CDR3 runs to 14 residues. The CDR3 sequence is CASSSRTGWNEQYF. CDR3 sequence (DNA): TGTGCCAGCAGCTCGAGGACAGGGTGGAACGAGCAGTACTTC.

This chain joins TRBV29-1 and TRBJ2-2; D not resolved. CDR3 size: 12 residues. V lost 2 bases and J 4 bases, leaving 5 bases between the germline ends. CDR1 SQVTM and CDR2 ANQGSEA come from the germline V gene. This chain's CDR3 is CSVEYGTGELFF. In DNA, the CDR3 is TGCAGCGTTGAATACGGCACCGGGGAGCTGTTTTTT.

The chain couples TRBV7-6 to TRBJ2-2; perhaps TRBD2 as D (6 bases). Germline V gives CDR1 SGHVS, CDR2 FNYEAQ. The CDR3 is 17 amino acids. V was trimmed by 0 bases and J by 1 base, leaving 12 bases between them. CDR3 in amino acids: CASSLAAGTWNTGELFF. For the CDR3, the DNA is TGTGCCAGCAGCTTAGCCGCCGGGACTTGGAACACCGGGGAGCTGTTTTTT. The full variable domain, in which reference TRBV7-6 and TRBJ2-2 provide the parts outside the CDR3, is GAGVSQSPRYKVTKRGQDVALRCDPISGHVSLYWYRQALGQGPEFLTYFNYEAQQDKSGLPNDRFSAERPEGSISTLTIQRTEQRDSAMYRCASSLAAGTWNTGELFFGEGSRLTVL.

The chain uses TRBV7-2 and TRBJ2-7, with 7 bases matching TRBD2. V gave up 5 bases and J gave up 2 bases; unmatched junction bases: 9. This CDR3 region has 15 residues. Germline values: CDR1 SGHTA, CDR2 FQGNSA. CDR3 region: CASSPGRRATYEQYF. For the CDR3, the DNA is TGTGCCAGCAGCCCCGGGAGGAGGGCGACCTACGAGCAGTACTTC.

The rearrangement joins TRBV4-1 to TRBJ1-4; no definite D call. The V end was cut by 5 bases, the J end by 3 bases, with 22 bases between. This CDR3 is 18 amino acids long. Per the germline V gene, CDR1 is MGHRA and CDR2 is YSYEKL. The CDR3 sequence: CASSSPLKRGKANEKLFF. The CDR3 nucleotides are TGCGCCAGCAGCTCACCCCTTAAGAGAGGGAAAGCTAATGAAAAACTGTTTTTT.

Notes on this clone: This same CDR3 is encoded by further DNA sequences in the sample. This chain joins TRBV5-4 and TRBJ1-1, with TRBD1 matching 7 bases. The junction had 4 bases not matched to a gene; V was cut back by 3 bases and J by 2 bases. The germline gives CDR1 SGHNT, CDR2 YYREEE (reference sequence). The CDR3 has 14 residues. Here the CDR3 DNA reads TGTGCCAGCAGCTCGGGACAGCCTAACACTGAAGCTTTCTTT. Translating gives CASSSGQPNTEAFF. The variable domain in full, with the rest retrieved from reference TRBV5-4 and TRBJ1-1, is ETGVTQSPTHLIKTRGQQVTLRCSSQSGHNTVSWYQQALGQGPQFIFQYYREEENGRGNFPPRFSGLQFPNYSSELNVNALELDDSALYLCASSSGQPNTEAFFGQGTRLTVV.

V and J are TRBV5-1 and TRBJ1-4; possible D gene TRBD1, 6 bases. Germline V lookup: CDR1 SGHRS, CDR2 YFSETQ. The CDR3 sequence is 15 residues long. The V and J ends lost 5 bases and 0 bases respectively, with 11 bases between them. The CDR3 DNA is TGCGCCAGCAGAACGGACAGCACAACTAATGAAAAACTGTTTTTT. Its translation is CASRTDSTTNEKLFF.

About this clone: The same CDR3 is also encoded by other DNA sequences in this sample. The CDR3 bases are TGTGCCAGCAGCGTCGCTAGCGAAAATGAGCAGTTCTTC. It translates to CASSVASENEQFF. This chain joins TRBV9 and TRBJ2-1; weak D call: TRBD2 (6 bases). This CDR3 spans 13 amino acids. Germline V gene lookup returns CDR1 SGDLS and CDR2 YYNGEE. V lost 2 bases and J lost 7, with 10 bases in between. Full variable domain (remainder filled in from reference TRBV9 and TRBJ2-1): DSGVTQTPKHLITATGQRVTLRCSPRSGDLSVYWYQQSLDQGLQFLIQYYNGEERAKGNILERFSAQQFPDLHSELNLSSLELGDSALYFCASSVASENEQFFGPGTRLTVL.

The J gene is TRBJ2-3, the V gene TRBV9, with D possibly being TRBD2 (6 bases). The CDR3 extends over 16 amino acids. Germline CDR1 reads SGDLS; CDR2 reads YYNGEE. V lost 4 bases to trimming and J lost 0 bases, with 15 bases between them. For the CDR3, the DNA is TGTGCCAGCAGCCCCCATGGGGGGAGGAGCACAGATACGCAGTATTTT. Its protein is CASSPHGGRSTDTQYF.

The V and J genes are TRBV2 and TRBJ2-3, with 9 bases identical to TRBD2. V shed 9 bases, J shed 0 bases, and the junction held 7 bases outside the gene matches. This CDR3 is 15 amino acids long. Germline lookup yields CDR1 SNHLY and CDR2 FYNNEI. The CDR3 DNA reads as TGTGCCAGAAAAGCGGGGGGTACTAGCACAGATACGCAGTATTTT. Residues: CARKAGGTSTDTQYF.

The CDR3 is CASSYQGQQETQYF. DNA of the CDR3: TGTGCCAGCAGTTACCAGGGACAGCAAGAGACCCAGTACTTC. V gene TRBV6-6 combines with J gene TRBJ2-5, with 7 bases matching TRBD1. The V and J ends lost 2 bases and 2 bases, in that order; junction bases with no gene match: 2. This CDR3 is 14 amino acids long. Germline V gene sequence: CDR1 MNHNY, CDR2 SVGAGI (reference sequence).